The clone carrying this T cell receptor (beta chain) was observed a handful of times. Its specificity is unknown. This sample is drawn from a study of human T cells and chemical hapten exposure. Study background: Recorded diagnoses among the mostly female patients were alopecia areata, totalis or universalis. The study, taken as a whole, reports: While controls formed fewer of them, expanded TCRs formed significantly more large CDR3 similarity clusters.

Noted time point: pre-sensitization, week 0. Treatment: therapeutic diphenylcyclopropenone sensitization with weekly scalp DPC. The CDR3 length is 13 residues. Germline CDR1 reads ENHRY; CDR2 reads SYGVKD. The germline V and J ends were trimmed by 2 bases and 4 bases, with 7 bases remaining between them. During construction of the library, unique molecular identifiers were attached to individual cDNA molecules for quantitative, reproducible TCR counting. Via MiXCR, TCRdb re-called the RACE reads, giving one row per CDR3 protein. The sample yields approximately 180,000 distinct CDR3 sequences, more than 25% seen once.

The TCR originated in a woman in her 30s with alopecia areata. Some clones in this sample may be carry-over from other donors' samples. The sample in question was whole blood, obtained in connection with sensitization to the hapten diphenylcyclopropenone (DPC). The chain employs TRBV10-3 and TRBJ2-3; D gene ambiguous. CDR3 coding DNA: TGTGCCATCAGTGAGGTCCCGGCAGATACGCAGTATTTT. Translating gives CAISEVPADTQYF.